This TCR beta chain was sequenced in a study of blood T cell repertoires in COVID-19. In the study overall: PBMCs, B-cell-depleted T cells, or T cells were the source of the cDNA or gDNA that made up the material.

Those enrolled, adults aged roughly 18 to 89 years, came from about two dozen US areas. Donors were grouped by their self-reported clinical history. Sequencing was performed with immunoSEQ multiplex PCR; in TCRdb, only in-frame clones are kept and a portion is missing. The data show fewer than 500,000 clones, around 90% seen once. This CDR3 spans 14 amino acids. CDR1 KGHSH and CDR2 LQKENI come from the germline V gene. V was trimmed by 6 bases and J by 5 bases, leaving 16 bases between them. The J gene is TRBJ2-5, the V gene TRBV18; unclear D gene. The sequencing input was PBMCs or T cells enriched from blood (not recorded which). The receptor's source is a woman aged 18 to 35 with acute COVID-19. CDR3 sequence: CASSSTAFPETQYF. Written as DNA, the CDR3 is TGTGCCAGCTCGTCGACTGCCTTCCCCGAGACCCAGTACTTC.